The 23 T cell receptor beta chains reported below all come from one sample, sequenced in a study of Ad26.COV2.S vaccination and SARS-CoV-2 variants. Generated by immunoSEQ multiplex PCR, the TCRdb table keeps only in-frame clones and is missing some. The sample lists hundreds of thousands of clones, roughly 84% occurring once. Treatment indicated: approximately 18 received Ad26.COV2.S at low or high dose, single or two shots; 5 received placebo; per-sample allocation not given. Specimen acquisition occurred on day 63 following the initial vaccine or placebo injection. This sample comprised peripheral blood, obtained in a trial of Ad26.COV2.S vaccine versus placebo. The receptor set was obtained from a person aged 18-65 years who received the Ad26.COV2.S COVID-19 vaccine or a placebo.

This clone was seen a handful of times. The chain carries TRBV11-2 and TRBJ2-7; D is undetermined. V lost 1 base, J lost 0 bases, and 13 bases lay in between. This CDR3 has 16 amino acids. CDR1 SGHAT and CDR2 FQNNGV come from the germline V gene. CDR3 sequence (DNA): TGTGCCAGCAGCTTAGGCTCGGCACTCAGCTCCTACGAGCAGTACTTC. This translates into CASSLGSALSSYEQYF.

This sequence joins TRBV9 and TRBJ2-3; 14 nucleotides line up with TRBD2. The ends lost 3 bases at V and 2 bases at J; junction bases unmatched: 8. The CDR3 sequence is 18 residues long. Germline CDR1 SGDLS, CDR2 YYNGEE. The CDR3 sequence: CASSELGLAGEYTDTQYF. In DNA, the CDR3 is TGTGCCAGCAGCGAGCTGGGACTAGCGGGGGAGTACACAGATACGCAGTATTTT.

This clone was found a few times. The V call is TRBV13, the J call TRBJ1-1, with D unclear. Germline V CDR1 and CDR2: PRHDT, FYEKMQ (reference sequence). The CDR3 is made up of 11 amino acids. V was pared by 5 bases and J by 3 bases, with 4 bases between. The CDR3 nucleotides are TGTGCCAGCAGCCAATACACTGAAGCTTTCTTT. This gives the protein CASSQYTEAFF. The whole variable domain, filled in from reference TRBV13 and TRBJ1-1, reads AAGVIQSPRHLIKEKRETATLKCYPIPRHDTVYWYQQGPGQDPQFLISFYEKMQSDKGSIPDRFSAQQFSDYHSELNMSSLELGDSALYFCASSQYTEAFFGQGTRLTVV.

The chain couples TRBV12-5 to TRBJ2-1, with a tentative D call TRBD2 (7 bases). The CDR3 length is 14 residues. With 5 bases removed from V and 8 bases from J, the gap between germline ends came to 16 bases. Germline assignment: CDR1 LGHNT and CDR2 FRNRAP. CDR3 bases: TGTGCTAGTGGTGGGGGGGCTAGGAGGTATGAGCAGTTCTTC. Translating it yields CASGGGARRYEQFF.

This chain joins TRBV19 and TRBJ2-5; 10 bases are a match to TRBD1. The germline CDR1 and CDR2 sequences are LNHDA and SQIVND (reference sequence). The CDR3 runs to 13 residues. V dropped 5 bases and J dropped 5; count of bases not matched to a gene: 2. The CDR3 spells CASSGTGVETQYF. Written as DNA, the CDR3 is TGTGCCAGTAGTGGGACAGGGGTGGAGACCCAGTACTTC.

The chain employs TRBV28 and TRBJ1-1; D ambiguous. CDR1 and CDR2 (germline): MDHEN, SYDVKM. Trimming pared 7 bases from V and 0 bases from J, leaving 12 bases between. The CDR3 has 14 residues. The CDR3 sequence is CASTQPVMNTEAFF. The CDR3 DNA is TGTGCCAGCACCCAACCTGTCATGAACACTGAAGCTTTCTTT.

This clone has more than one count but fewer than ten. The chain recombines TRBV9 with TRBJ1-2, with 7 nucleotides matching TRBD1. CDR3 length: 12 residues. V shed 7 bases and J 7 bases; nucleotides not matched to a gene: 7. Germline V CDR1 and CDR2: SGDLS, YYNGEE. DNA of the CDR3: TGTGCCAGCCGGGGCGAGGGGGCTGGCTACACCTTC. Translating gives CASRGEGAGYTF.

This CDR3 reads CASRRPPGELFF. The CDR3 DNA reads as TGTGCCAGCAGGCGACCACCCGGGGAGCTGTTTTTT. This chain connects TRBV7-9 to TRBJ2-2; D not certain. Germline CDR1 is SEHNR and CDR2 is FQNEAQ (reference sequence). The CDR3 has 12 residues. The V end was cut by 6 bases, the J end by 6 bases, with 8 bases between.

The chain joins TRBV6-5 to TRBJ1-1; D is possibly TRBD1 (6 bases). Trimming shortened V by 4 bases and J by 0 bases, and 12 bases separated the two germline ends. Germline V lookup: CDR1 MNHEY, CDR2 SVGAGI. This CDR3 is 15 amino acids long. The CDR3 nucleotides read TGTGCCAGCAGTTCGCGGACAGATATGAACACTGAAGCTTTCTTT. Amino acid sequence: CASSSRTDMNTEAFF.

Comments on this clone: Distinct nucleotide sequences in the sample also encode this CDR3. The CDR3 region is CASSELGRNTEAFF. In DNA, the CDR3 is TGTGCCAGCAGTGAACTAGGCCGGAACACTGAAGCTTTCTTT. The rearrangement joins TRBV6-1 to TRBJ1-1; the D is unclear. V lost 2 bases and J 1 base, leaving 8 bases between the germline ends. This CDR3 is built from 14 residues. The germline V gene encodes CDR1 MNHNS and CDR2 SASEGT.

The genes are TRBV5-4 and TRBJ1-2, with a weak D call TRBD1 (6 bases). The CDR3 contains 15 residues. Trimming stripped 0 bases from V and 2 bases from J, with 11 bases between. The germline gives CDR1 SGHNT, CDR2 YYREEE (reference sequence). The DNA of the CDR3 is TGTGCCAGCAGCTTGGTGGGGGGGCTCAACTATGGCTACACCTTC. It encodes CASSLVGGLNYGYTF.

This chain connects TRBV28 to TRBJ1-2; 8 bases agree with TRBD1. The CDR3 has 14 residues. The ends lost 5 bases at V and 5 bases at J; junction bases unmatched: 7. Looked up from germline, CDR1 is MDHEN and CDR2 is SYDVKM. CDR3 protein: CASSLRQGWYGYTF. CDR3 DNA: TGTGCCAGCAGTCTACGACAGGGGTGGTATGGCTACACCTTC.

This clone was detected only once. CDR3: CASSLGRGQSYEQYF. CDR3 sequence (DNA): TGCGCCAGCAGCTTGGGGAGGGGCCAGTCCTACGAGCAGTACTTC. This rearrangement joins TRBV5-1 to TRBJ2-7; possible D gene TRBD2, 6 bases. The V end lost 0 bases, the J end lost 1 base, and 11 bases lay between the germline ends. The V gene's germline CDR1 is SGHRS and CDR2 YFSETQ. This CDR3 contains 15 residues.

This sequence joins TRBV6-6 and TRBJ2-7, with D uncertain. This CDR3 spans 12 amino acids. Trimming removed 5 bases at V and 3 bases at J, with 8 bases between. CDR1 and CDR2 from the germline V gene are MNHNY and SVGAGI (reference sequence). CDR3 sequence reads: CASSRKSYEQYF. For the CDR3, the DNA is TGTGCCAGCAGTCGTAAAAGCTACGAGCAGTACTTC.

V and J are TRBV6-1 and TRBJ1-2; 7 bases map to TRBD1. The trim removed 1 base at V and 6 bases at J, leaving 8 bases unmatched. The CDR3 spans 15 residues. Germline-derived CDR1 and CDR2 are MNHNS and SASEGT. As DNA, the CDR3 is TGTGCCAGCAGTGAAGTAATGATCCAGGGGGATGGCTACACCTTC. It codes for CASSEVMIQGDGYTF.

In this sample, this clone turned up a few times. The J gene is TRBJ1-5, the V gene TRBV2; a weak D match, TRBD1 (5 bases). This CDR3 contains 14 residues. The V and J ends lost 10 bases and 6 bases respectively, with 19 bases between them. Germline V gene data show CDR1 as SNHLY and CDR2 as FYNNEI. The CDR3 here is CATSPTRGVQPQHF. The CDR3 DNA reads TGTGCCACTTCGCCGACAAGGGGTGTTCAGCCCCAGCATTTT.

The chain employs TRBV7-9 and TRBJ2-7; perhaps TRBD1 as D (5 bases). Per germline, CDR1 SEHNR and CDR2 FQNEAQ (reference sequence). The CDR3 spans 14 residues. V was pared by 1 base and J by 2 bases, with 9 bases between. CDR3 sequence reads: CASSLEGWAYEQYF. The CDR3 DNA is TGTGCCAGCAGCTTAGAGGGGTGGGCCTACGAGCAGTACTTC.

The chain has TRBV11-2 and TRBJ1-1, with D perhaps TRBD1 (6 bases). CDR1 is SGHAT and CDR2 is FQNNGV in the germline V gene. The V end lost 9 bases, the J end lost 2 bases, and 16 bases lay between the germline ends. This CDR3 is 14 amino acids long. CDR3 in DNA: TGTGCCAGGAGAACGAGGACAGCTAACACTGAAGCTTTCTTT. Protein: CARRTRTANTEAFF.

J is TRBJ1-6 and V is TRBV27; 9 nucleotides agree with TRBD1. Germline V gene sequence: CDR1 MNHEY, CDR2 SMNVEV (reference sequence). The V segment lost 4 bases and the J segment 11 bases; nucleotides outside the gene matches: 12. The CDR3 is made up of 16 amino acids. The CDR3 here is CASSSETGQGRTPLHF. In nucleotides, the CDR3 is TGTGCCAGCAGTTCAGAGACAGGACAGGGGCGGACACCCCTCCACTTT.

J is TRBJ2-1 and V is TRBV7-9; 7 nucleotides align to TRBD1. The V gene end was trimmed by 4 bases and the J gene end by 5 bases; junction bases not matched to a gene: 8. The CDR3 covers 15 residues. Germline V gives CDR1 SEHNR, CDR2 FQNEAQ (reference sequence). CDR3 nucleotides: TGTGCCAGCAGCTGGGTCGGGACAGCGCACAATGAGCAGTTCTTC. This encodes CASSWVGTAHNEQFF.

This sequence joins TRBV3-1 (or the pseudogene TRBV3-2) and TRBJ2-2, with 8 bases lining up with TRBD1. The CDR3 totals 16 residues. With V trimmed by 4 bases and J by 3 bases, 7 bases remained unmatched. Germline CDR1 and CDR2: LGHDT and YNNKEL (reference sequence). The CDR3 region has the DNA TGTGCCAGCAGCCTGTGGGACAGGAGGGACACCGGGGAGCTGTTTTTT. This translates into CASSLWDRRDTGELFF.

The rearrangement joins TRBV29-1 to TRBJ1-4; 7 nucleotides line up with TRBD1. The CDR3 contains 16 residues. The germline gives CDR1 SQVTM, CDR2 ANQGSEA. The V segment lost 1 base and the J segment 7 bases; nucleotides outside the gene matches: 12. The CDR3, as DNA: TGCAGCGTTGAAGCAGTACAGGGGATGGGGATTGAAAAACTGTTTTTT. Translation: CSVEAVQGMGIEKLFF.

This clone was seen a few times. This chain connects TRBV15 to TRBJ1-5; D is undetermined. Germline V gene lookup returns CDR1 LNHNV and CDR2 YYDKDF (reference sequence). The V end lost 0 bases, the J end lost 6 bases, and 6 bases lay between the germline ends. The CDR3 is 13 residues long. Here the CDR3 DNA reads TGTGCCACCAGCAGAGATCGGGGTCAGCCCCAGCATTTT. Protein: CATSRDRGQPQHF. The variable domain in full, with the rest retrieved from reference TRBV15 and TRBJ1-5, is DAMVIQNPRYQVTQFGKPVTLSCSQTLNHNVMYWYQQKSSQAPKLLFHYYDKDFNNEADTPDNFQSRRPNTSFCFLDIRSPGLGDTAMYLCATSRDRGQPQHFGDGTRLSIL.